A single sample is the source of the 6 T cell receptor beta chains below, sequenced in a study of T cells in Graves' hyperthyroidism and ophthalmopathy. RNA transcripts provided the source from which TCR beta CDR3 regions were amplified. A set of HTBI primers served as the primers for a first-round RT-PCR of the TCR CDR3. TCRdb ran MiXCR on the multiplex PCR reads and lists one entry per CDR3 protein. Among under 250,000 distinct CDR3 sequences listed, 24% were seen once. The sample taken for sequencing was blood. Receptors originate from a woman in her thirties or forties with Graves' ophthalmopathy.

This clonotype was counted ten times or more. The chain recombines TRBV9 with TRBJ1-5; TRBD1 might be the D (5 bases). Germline values: CDR1 SGDLS, CDR2 YYNGEE. V lost 5 bases to trimming and J lost 3 bases, with 15 bases between them. This CDR3 comprises 15 residues. The CDR3 protein is CASRESGGVNQPQHF. For the CDR3, the DNA is TGTGCCAGCAGGGAATCGGGGGGGGTCAATCAGCCCCAGCATTTT.

This clonotype was observed a few times. The chain couples TRBV7-6 to TRBJ2-7, with TRBD2 identical over 9 bases. Germline trimming cut 0 bases from V and 5 bases from J; bases unmatched to any gene: 5. Germline CDR1 and CDR2: SGHVS and FNYEAQ. The CDR3 covers 15 residues. This CDR3 reads CASSLASGRLDEQYF. As DNA, the CDR3 is TGTGCCAGCAGCTTAGCTAGCGGGAGATTGGACGAGCAGTACTTC.

This clonotype was counted only a few times. The chain couples TRBV5-6 to TRBJ2-7; D possibly corresponds to TRBD2 (5 bases). There are 12 residues in the CDR3. V was trimmed by 2 bases and J by 2 bases, leaving 5 bases between them. Per germline, CDR1 SGHDT and CDR2 YYEEEE. CDR3 sequence (DNA): TGTGCCAGCAGCTTCGGGACCTACGAGCAGTACTTC. Its translation: CASSFGTYEQYF. The full variable domain, in which reference TRBV5-6 and TRBJ2-7 provide the parts outside the CDR3, is DAGVTQSPTHLIKTRGQQVTLRCSPKSGHDTVSWYQQALGQGPQFIFQYYEEEERQRGNFPDRFSGHQFPNYSSELNVNALLLGDSALYLCASSFGTYEQYFGPGTRLTVT.

This clonotype was counted at least ten times. This rearrangement joins TRBV28 to TRBJ2-7, with 13 bases that match TRBD2. Trimming at V came to 8 bases and at J to 7 bases, leaving 11 bases not matched to a gene. This CDR3 is 15 amino acids long. The V gene's germline CDR1 is MDHEN and CDR2 SYDVKM. CDR3 DNA: TGTGCCAGCCGGGGACTAGCGGGGTCCCGGGGGGAGCAGTACTTC. It is translated as CASRGLAGSRGEQYF.

Note on this clonotype: At one of its ends the junction is not consistent with the germline gene, which may arise from a read error. This chain joins TRBV6-1 and TRBJ1-2, with D perhaps matching TRBD1 (6 bases). Germline assignment: CDR1 MNHNS and CDR2 SASEGT. This CDR3 contains 13 residues. CDR3 coding DNA: TGTGCCAGCATGAGCGGACAGAACTATGGCTACATCTTC. Its protein product is CASMSGQNYGYIF.

This clonotype was observed at least ten times. Relative to the germline gene, one junction end is altered; a read error may explain this. The rearrangement joins TRBV10-3 to TRBJ2-6, with 7 bases lining up with TRBD1. Germline loops: CDR1 ENHRY, CDR2 SYGVKD. This CDR3 is built from 17 residues. Here the CDR3 reads CAISPGQPSSGANVPTF. As DNA, the CDR3 is TGTGCCATCAGTCCGGGACAGCCCTCCTCTGGGGCCAACGTCCCGACTTTC.